The present T cell receptor (beta chain) was sequenced within a study of early T cells in non-severe SARS-CoV-2 infection. V shed 7 bases and J shed 2 bases, with 14 bases lying between them. This CDR3 comprises 14 residues. CDR1 and CDR2 (germline): SNHLY, FYNNEI. This clonotype was seen more than once but under ten times. TCRdb fed the 5' RACE reads into MiXCR, producing one record per CDR3 protein. Of tens of thousands of distinct CDR3 sequences in the sample, approximately 9.5% were seen once. The sequence was collected from an adult who was a healthcare worker with PCR-confirmed SARS-CoV-2 infection or an uninfected control (not recorded which). Sequences were obtained from whole blood. V is TRBV2 and J is TRBJ1-1, with D maybe TRBD1 (6 bases). The CDR3 DNA is TGTGCCAGCACCACCGGGACAATTAACACTGAAGCTTTCTTT. Its translation is CASTTGTINTEAFF.